Listed below are T cell receptor beta chains from one sample, sequenced in a study of blood T cell repertoires in COVID-19. Data came from immunoSEQ multiplex PCR; TCRdb stores just in-frame clones and leaves some out. The table shows about 140,000 clones, with roughly four fifths occurring only once. Source material: peripheral blood. Receptors originate from a woman aged 80 or over with acute or convalescent COVID-19. The CDR3 runs from the conserved cysteine through the conserved F or W. A D gene is named only where the DNA matches it firmly.

d_call,j_call,v_call,cdr3_aa
-,TRBJ2-1,TRBV18,CASSSERDNEQFF
-,TRBJ1-1,TRBV27,CASSLSAGARTEAFF
-,TRBJ1-2,TRBV6-2/TRBV6-3,CASSLPLEEGGYGYTF
-,TRBJ1-4,TRBV21-1,CASRYRISGEKLFF
-,TRBJ1-1,TRBV18,CASSPEGTLAFF
-,TRBJ2-2,TRBV18,CASSRGPAPHTGELFF
-,TRBJ2-2,TRBV28,CASVGAGGELFF
-,TRBJ2-1,TRBV7-2,CASSLATYTLLSGSNEQFF
TRBD1,TRBJ2-5,TRBV5-4,CASSFTGVETQYF
TRBD1,TRBJ1-1,TRBV19,CASSMGDSQRDTEAFF
TRBD2,TRBJ2-3,TRBV10-1,CASSESGTTTDTQYF
TRBD1,TRBJ2-3,TRBV3-1/TRBV3-2,CASSPLGTARADTQYF
-,TRBJ1-3,TRBV10-3,CAIKVEISGNTIYF
-,TRBJ2-7,TRBV5-6,CASSLGAEAYEQYF
TRBD2,TRBJ2-5,TRBV7-2,CASSWSGRAPETQYF
-,TRBJ2-7,TRBV11-2,CASSLAAVFYEQYF
-,TRBJ1-5,TRBV23-1,CASSQSGKRPSWRGYQPQHF
-,TRBJ2-3,TRBV9,CASSAQTSSDTQYF
-,TRBJ1-1,TRBV19,CASSIVGGVNTEAFF
-,TRBJ1-2,TRBV6-5,CASTYDSENYGYTF
-,TRBJ2-6,TRBV28,CASSLWYSSGANVLTF
-,TRBJ1-1,TRBV2,CASSVTVRTEAFF
-,TRBJ1-2,TRBV20-1,CSEFSRDGYTF
-,TRBJ1-2,TRBV6-6,CASSYGGGYTF
TRBD2,TRBJ2-1,TRBV29-1,CSALAGGPDEQFF
-,TRBJ2-7,TRBV5-6,CASSLRPDYEQYF
TRBD1,TRBJ2-7,TRBV10-3,CATRQGAHEQYF
TRBD2,TRBJ2-1,TRBV30,CAWTPRAGVGNEQFF
-,TRBJ2-5,TRBV27,CATLPFSGRRSSETQYF
-,TRBJ1-1,TRBV5-4,CASSTRGNTEAFF
TRBD1,TRBJ1-2,TRBV7-8,CASSLEGTGGGYTF
TRBD2,TRBJ2-3,TRBV30,CAWSHPAGGIADTQYF
TRBD2,TRBJ2-3,TRBV7-9,CASSFTSGRPDTQYF
TRBD2,TRBJ2-7,TRBV7-8,CASSLRSGSYEQYF
TRBD1,TRBJ1-2,TRBV18,CASSPTGEGYGYTF
TRBD2,TRBJ2-5,TRBV5-1,CASSSTSGGRETQYF
-,TRBJ1-1,TRBV5-1,CASSAQPGVMDTEAFF
-,TRBJ2-3,TRBV11-2,CASSPTGVIDTQYF
-,TRBJ2-7,TRBV2,CASSQDYRGEQYF
-,TRBJ1-1,TRBV7-8,CASSPHRSGAFF
-,TRBJ1-4,TRBV28,CASSLPWLGGSTNEKLFF
-,TRBJ1-3,TRBV15,CATSRSRGTGNTIYF
-,TRBJ1-1,TRBV5-1,CASSLVNVGSGGHLNTEAFF
-,TRBJ1-2,TRBV6-6,CASSPLMRGYTF
-,TRBJ1-1,TRBV18,CASSRRTLRDTEAFF
-,TRBJ1-2,TRBV15,CATRWGLSYGYTF
-,TRBJ1-2,TRBV27,CASSLRGYYGYTF
-,TRBJ2-3,TRBV4-1,CASSQVLDTQYF
TRBD1,TRBJ2-7,TRBV6-2/TRBV6-3,CASSYLIGTGLPYEQYF
TRBD2,TRBJ2-1,TRBV4-1,CASSQRTSSNEQFF
TRBD1,TRBJ1-4,TRBV5-1,CASSFTSGQTFFNEKLFF
-,TRBJ2-2,TRBV10-1,CASSEESGPRAGELFF
TRBD2,TRBJ2-5,TRBV6-6,CASSLWTSHETQYF
-,TRBJ2-5,TRBV24-1,CATSRGAVETQYF
-,TRBJ1-5,TRBV28,CASSLRGIISNQPQHF
TRBD1,TRBJ1-4,TRBV19,CASLGQGQEKLFF
TRBD2,TRBJ2-5,TRBV2,CASGTSGGALYF
TRBD2,TRBJ2-1,TRBV11-2,CASSLLAGSYNEQFF